This T cell receptor (beta chain) was sequenced during a study of T cells in narcolepsy. Study-wide context: Donors had narcolepsy type 1 or type 2, or were healthy controls. Findings and limits, study-wide: Autoreactive clonotypes reportedly recurred in blood of same and different patients, not controls. In some patient and control memory CD4+ samples, autoreactive clones were absent. Comparing one patient's CSF and blood CD4+ clonotypes highlighted HCRT- and TRIB2-specific autoreactive clonotypes.

Comment on this clone: Its antigen remains unidentified.

V shed 5 bases, J shed 2 bases, and the junction held 7 bases outside the gene matches. The germline V gene encodes CDR1 MNHNY and CDR2 SVGAGI (reference sequence). The CDR3 is 16 amino acids. Some clones are missing from TCRdb's copy, which holds only in-frame ones; the method was immunoSEQ multiplex PCR. Of about 22,000 clones listed, about 80% are singletons. The receptor was derived from a human donor in good health. The rearrangement links TRBV6-6 to TRBJ2-7; 12 bases agree with TRBD2. Sequences were obtained from memory (CD45RA-) CD4+ T cells from blood. CDR3 region: CASSPTSGGTAYEQYF. For the CDR3, the DNA is TGTGCCAGCAGTCCCACTAGCGGGGGGACCGCCTACGAGCAGTACTTC.